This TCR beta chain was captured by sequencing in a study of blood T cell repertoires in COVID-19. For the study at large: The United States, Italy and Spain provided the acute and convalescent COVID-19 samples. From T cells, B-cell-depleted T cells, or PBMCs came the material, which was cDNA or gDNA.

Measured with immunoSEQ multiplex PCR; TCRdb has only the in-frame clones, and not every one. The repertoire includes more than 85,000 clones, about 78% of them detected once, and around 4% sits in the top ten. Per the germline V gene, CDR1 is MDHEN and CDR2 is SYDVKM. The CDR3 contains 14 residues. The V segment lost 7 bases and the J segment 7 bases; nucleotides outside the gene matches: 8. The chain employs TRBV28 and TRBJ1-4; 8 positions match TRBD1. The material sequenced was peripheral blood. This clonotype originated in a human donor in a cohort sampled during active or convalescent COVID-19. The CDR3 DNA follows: TGTGCCAGCAAGAGCCCCGGACAGGGTGAAAAACTGTTTTTT. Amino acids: CASKSPGQGEKLFF. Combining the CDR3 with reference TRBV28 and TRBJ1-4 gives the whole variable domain DVKVTQSSRYLVKRTGEKVFLECVQDMDHENMFWYRQDPGLGLRLIYFSYDVKMKEKGDIPEGYSVSREKKERFSLILESASTNQTSMYLCASKSPGQGEKLFFGSGTQLSVL.